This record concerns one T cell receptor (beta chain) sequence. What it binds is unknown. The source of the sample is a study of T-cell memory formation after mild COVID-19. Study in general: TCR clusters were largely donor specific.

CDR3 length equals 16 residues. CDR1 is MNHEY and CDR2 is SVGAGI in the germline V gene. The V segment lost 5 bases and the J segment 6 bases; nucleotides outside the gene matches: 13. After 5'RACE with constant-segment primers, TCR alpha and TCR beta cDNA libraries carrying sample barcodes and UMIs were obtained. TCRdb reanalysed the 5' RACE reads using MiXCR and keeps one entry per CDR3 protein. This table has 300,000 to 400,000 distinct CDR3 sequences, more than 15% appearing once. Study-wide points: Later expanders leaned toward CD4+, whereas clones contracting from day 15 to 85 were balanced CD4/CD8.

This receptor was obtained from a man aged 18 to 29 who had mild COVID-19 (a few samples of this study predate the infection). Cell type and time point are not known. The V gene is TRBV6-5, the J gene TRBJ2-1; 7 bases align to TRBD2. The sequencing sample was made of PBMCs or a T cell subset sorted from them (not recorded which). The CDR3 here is CASSAAGLGPPNEQFF. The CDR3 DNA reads TGTGCCAGCAGTGCAGCGGGGCTGGGACCACCCAATGAGCAGTTCTTC.